One sample yielded the 11 T cell receptor beta chains listed below, sequenced in a study of blood T cell repertoires in COVID-19. Sequencing was performed with immunoSEQ multiplex PCR; in TCRdb, only in-frame clones are kept and a portion is missing. This sample has approximately 29,000 clones, with approximately 88% found just once. The specimen sequenced was peripheral blood. The receptors come from a man between 65 and 85 years old with active COVID-19.

For the CDR3, the DNA is TGTGCCTGGAGTGTACTAGCGGGGGGACCACGGTACTTC. This encodes CAWSVLAGGPRYF. The V and J genes are TRBV30 and TRBJ2-4, with 12 bases matching TRBD2. This CDR3 spans 13 amino acids. CDR1 is GTSNPN and CDR2 is SVGIG in the germline V gene (reference sequence). The V gene end was trimmed by 0 bases and the J gene end by 15 bases; junction bases not matched to a gene: 6.

This sequence joins TRBV19 and TRBJ2-2, with 8 nucleotides matching TRBD1. CDR1 and CDR2 from the germline V gene are LNHDA and SQIVND (reference sequence). The junction had 9 bases not matched to a gene; V was cut back by 5 bases and J by 4 bases. The CDR3 extends over 16 amino acids. The DNA of the CDR3 is TGTGCCAGTAGTCCGCCGACAGGGGCCGTCACCGGGGAGCTGTTTTTT. Protein product: CASSPPTGAVTGELFF.

The gene calls are TRBV7-2 and TRBJ1-4, with no clear D. This CDR3 region has 13 residues. CDR1 and CDR2 (germline): SGHTA, FQGNSA. Trimming took 3 bases from V and 7 from J, leaving 9 bases between them. As DNA, the CDR3 is TGTGCCAGCAGCTTGGGAGGCTTTGAAAAACTGTTTTTT. It yields the protein CASSLGGFEKLFF.

The gene calls are TRBV4-3 and TRBJ2-2, with D possibly being TRBD1 (7 bases). Germline lookup yields CDR1 LGHNA and CDR2 YSLEER. Between the trimmed V and J ends, which lost 1 base and 7 bases, there was a span of 25 bases. The CDR3 covers 19 residues. CDR3 residues: CASSQVPQSVQGRHGELFF. The DNA for the CDR3 is TGCGCCAGCAGCCAAGTCCCTCAATCCGTACAGGGGAGGCACGGGGAGCTGTTTTTT.

In its sample, this clone was seen once. The gene calls are TRBV10-3 and TRBJ2-1; 9 nucleotides match TRBD2. CDR1 and CDR2 (germline): ENHRY, SYGVKD. Trimming at V came to 3 bases and at J to 4 bases, leaving 4 bases not matched to a gene. This CDR3 is built from 15 residues. DNA of the CDR3: TGTGCCATCAGTGAAGGACTAGCGATATACAATGAGCAGTTCTTC. Protein product: CAISEGLAIYNEQFF.

The chain employs TRBV28 and TRBJ2-1; unclear D gene. This CDR3 is built from 15 residues. CDR1 is MDHEN and CDR2 is SYDVKM in the germline V gene. Trimming cost V 5 bases and J 0 bases, with 11 bases left between them. CDR3 sequence reads: CASSPSSVSYNEQFF. CDR3 DNA sequence: TGTGCCAGCAGTCCCTCGTCCGTCTCCTACAATGAGCAGTTCTTC.

This clone was seen once. The chain is built from TRBV5-4 and TRBJ2-1; TRBD2 aligns across 12 bases. This CDR3 region has 15 residues. V lost 0 bases, J lost 11 bases, and 6 bases stayed unmatched. Germline CDR1 reads SGHNT; CDR2 reads YYREEE (reference sequence). CDR3 nucleotide sequence: TGTGCCAGCAGCTTGGGTACTAGCGGGAGGAATCAGCAGTTCTTC. Translating it yields CASSLGTSGRNQQFF.

The chain couples TRBV3-1 (or the pseudogene TRBV3-2) to TRBJ2-7; D remains unclear. Germline V lookup: CDR1 LGHDT, CDR2 YNNKEL (reference sequence). V was pared by 1 base and J by 2 bases, with 6 bases between. The CDR3 extends over 13 amino acids. CDR3 coding DNA: TGTGCCAGCAGCCAAGCTGCAGCCTACGAGCAGTACTTC. Protein sequence: CASSQAAAYEQYF.

This clone was counted only a few times. The rearrangement uses TRBV27 and TRBJ2-7; possible D gene TRBD2, 5 bases. The CDR3 sequence is 12 residues long. With 2 bases removed from V and 7 bases from J, the gap between germline ends came to 9 bases. Germline V gene sequence: CDR1 MNHEY, CDR2 SMNVEV (reference sequence). The CDR3 sequence: CASSLRGVEQYF. The CDR3 DNA sequence: TGTGCCAGCAGTTTACGGGGTGTGGAGCAGTACTTC.

The chain has TRBV11-2 and TRBJ1-1; 7 positions match TRBD1. The CDR3 has 14 amino acids. J was trimmed by 5 bases and V by 1 base; bases with no gene match: 4. Germline loops: CDR1 SGHAT, CDR2 FQNNGV. CDR3 in amino acids: CASSLATGQTEAFF. The CDR3 DNA sequence: TGTGCCAGCAGCTTAGCGACAGGGCAGACTGAAGCTTTCTTT.

The rearrangement links TRBV6-5 to TRBJ2-5; D perhaps matches TRBD2 (6 bases). The V gene lost 2 bases and the J gene lost 3 bases, with 10 bases spanning the gap. Germline CDR1 is MNHEY and CDR2 is SVGAGI. The CDR3 runs 14 residues. The CDR3 loop reads CASSYRSGEETQYF. The CDR3 DNA reads TGTGCCAGCAGTTACCGCTCGGGGGAAGAGACCCAGTACTTC.